A single sample is the source of the 17 T cell receptor beta chains below, sequenced in a study of cytomegalovirus exposure and HLA in healthy donors. PCR was performed using 60 Vbeta and 13 Jbeta primers. Using immunoSEQ multiplex PCR, the repertoire was profiled, and TCRdb retains in-frame clones only, with some absent. The sample includes about 160,000 clones, around 83% of them seen just once. Sequencing input: PBMCs. The receptors here all came from a young man in good health and CMV-seropositive.

The V gene is TRBV7-2, the J gene TRBJ1-2, with 11 bases identical to TRBD1. The V gene's germline CDR1 is SGHTA and CDR2 FQGNSA. The CDR3 has 18 residues. The V gene end was trimmed by 5 bases and the J gene end by 2 bases; junction bases not matched to a gene: 13. The CDR3 DNA reads TGTGCCAGCAGCCCTACCAGGACAGGGGGCGTAGGAAACTATGGCTACACCTTC. Translating it yields CASSPTRTGGVGNYGYTF.

The sample holds a few counts of this clone. The rearrangement joins TRBV10-3 to TRBJ2-7; 9 nucleotides match TRBD1. Germline loops: CDR1 ENHRY, CDR2 SYGVKD. V shed 3 bases and J 2 bases; nucleotides not matched to a gene: 8. CDR3 length: 16 amino acids. CDR3 region: CAISETGTGSTYEQYF. The DNA of the CDR3 is TGTGCCATCAGTGAAACGGGGACAGGGAGTACCTACGAGCAGTACTTC.

This clone turned up a few times. J is TRBJ2-7 and V is TRBV6-6, with D perhaps TRBD2 (5 bases). V shed 5 bases and J shed 2 bases, with 13 bases lying between them. Per the germline V gene, CDR1 is MNHNY and CDR2 is SVGAGI (reference sequence). This CDR3 is 14 amino acids long. The CDR3 region has the DNA TGTGCCAGCAGTGACCAGACGGGAACCTACGAGCAGTACTTC. The encoded protein is CASSDQTGTYEQYF.

On this clone: Different DNA sequences within this sample yield the same CDR3. Here the CDR3 reads CASSIKGMNTEAFF. In DNA form, the CDR3 reads TGTGCCAGTAGTATAAAGGGGATGAACACTGAAGCTTTCTTT. The V call is TRBV19, the J call TRBJ1-1, with D maybe TRBD1 (5 bases). Germline CDR1 reads LNHDA; CDR2 reads SQIVND (reference sequence). CDR3 length: 14 amino acids. V shed 2 bases and J shed 0 bases, with 7 bases lying between them. Full variable domain (outside the CDR3, taken from reference TRBV19 and TRBJ1-1): DGGITQSPKYLFRKEGQNVTLSCEQNLNHDAMYWYRQDPGQGLRLIYYSQIVNDFQKGDIAEGYSVSREKKESFPLTVTSAQKNPTAFYLCASSIKGMNTEAFFGQGTRLTVV.

The chain has TRBV10-3 and TRBJ2-5; D call uncertain. V was shortened by 0 bases and J by 4 bases, with 6 bases between the two germline ends. The germline gives CDR1 ENHRY, CDR2 SYGVKD. CDR3 length: 13 amino acids. The CDR3 is CAISESAVETQYF. In nucleotides, the CDR3 is TGTGCCATCAGTGAGTCGGCTGTAGAGACCCAGTACTTC.

The chain carries TRBV29-1 and TRBJ2-1, with 12 bases identical to TRBD1. Germline values: CDR1 SQVTM, CDR2 ANQGSEA. This CDR3 comprises 13 residues. Unmatched junction bases numbered 7, after V lost 7 bases and J lost 9 bases. CDR3 coding DNA: TGCAGCGCGGGGACAGGGGGCTTGGGTGAGCAGTTCTTC. Its translation is CSAGTGGLGEQFF.

The count of this clone is one. This chain links TRBV15 with TRBJ1-4; 7 bases agree with TRBD1. This CDR3 has 16 amino acids. The V and J ends lost 3 bases and 7 bases, in that order; junction bases with no gene match: 11. CDR1 and CDR2 (germline): LNHNV, YYDKDF (reference sequence). CDR3 residues: CATSSDDRDGSEKLFF. The CDR3 nucleotides are TGTGCCACCAGCAGCGACGACAGGGACGGTAGTGAAAAACTGTTTTTT.

The chain uses TRBV7-8 and TRBJ2-5; D possibly corresponds to TRBD2 (6 bases). Germline CDR1 is SGHVS and CDR2 is FQNEAQ. CDR3 length equals 13 residues. Trimming shortened V by 3 bases and J by 4 bases, and 9 bases separated the two germline ends. The CDR3 coding sequence is TGTGCCAGCAGCTTGGAGCGGGCAGAGACCCAGTACTTC. Translation gives CASSLERAETQYF. Variable domain in full (rest from reference TRBV7-8 and TRBJ2-5): GAGVSQSPRYKVAKRGQDVALRCDPISGHVSLFWYQQALGQGPEFLTYFQNEAQLDKSGLPSDRFFAERPEGSVSTLKIQRTQQEDSAVYLCASSLERAETQYFGPGTRLLVL.

The chain is built from TRBV2 and TRBJ2-1, with D hard to call. The CDR3 runs 13 residues. From germline, CDR1 is SNHLY and CDR2 FYNNEI. V shed 5 bases and J shed 5 bases, with 10 bases lying between them. CDR3 in amino acids: CASSQIVDNEQFF. The CDR3 DNA sequence: TGTGCCAGCAGTCAAATAGTAGACAATGAGCAGTTCTTC.

This clone came up a few times. V is TRBV6-5 and J is TRBJ1-3, with D uncertain. Germline CDR1 reads MNHEY; CDR2 reads SVGAGI. CDR3 size: 14 residues. With 6 bases removed from V and 5 bases from J, the gap between germline ends came to 14 bases. Written as DNA, the CDR3 is TGTGCCAGCAGCTCCCGGGGTATAAGAAACACCATATATTTT. It is translated as CASSSRGIRNTIYF.

The V call is TRBV4-2, the J call TRBJ1-1; D perhaps matches TRBD1 (6 bases). The germline V gene has CDR1 LGHNA and CDR2 YNFKEQ. This CDR3 has 17 residues. V was clipped by 3 bases and J by 6 bases, with 23 bases between them. The CDR3 loop is CASSQGLGGGFAAEAFF. The CDR3, as DNA: TGTGCCAGCAGCCAGGGGTTGGGAGGGGGGTTCGCGGCTGAAGCTTTCTTT.

This sequence joins TRBV10-3 and TRBJ1-1; TRBD1 matches at 7 bases. V was clipped by 5 bases and J by 0 bases; unmatched bases: 3. The germline CDR1 and CDR2 sequences are ENHRY and SYGVKD. The CDR3 loop spans 14 amino acids. CDR3 region: CAISPGGLNTEAFF. In DNA, the CDR3 is TGTGCCATCAGTCCAGGGGGTCTGAACACTGAAGCTTTCTTT.

This sequence joins TRBV5-1 and TRBJ2-5, with 10 bases fitting TRBD1. J lost 4 bases, V lost 5 bases, and 2 bases had no gene match. This CDR3 contains 13 residues. Germline assignment: CDR1 SGHRS and CDR2 YFSETQ. The CDR3: CASRGQGRETQYF. The CDR3 DNA reads as TGCGCCAGCAGGGGACAGGGGCGAGAGACCCAGTACTTC.

V usage is TRBV9 and J usage is TRBJ2-3, with 7 bases lining up with TRBD1. CDR3 size: 16 residues. Germline values: CDR1 SGDLS, CDR2 YYNGEE. The V segment lost 0 bases and the J segment 3 bases; nucleotides outside the gene matches: 7. The CDR3 is CASSVGGGSGTDTQYF. CDR3 DNA: TGTGCCAGCAGCGTAGGAGGGGGCAGTGGGACAGATACGCAGTATTTT.

CDR3 in DNA: TGTGCCAGCAGCGTAGGCGCCGGGACTAGGGGCACCGGGGAGCTGTTTTTT. Translating gives CASSVGAGTRGTGELFF. This chain uses TRBV9 with TRBJ2-2; the match to TRBD2 covers 8 bases. Germline assignment: CDR1 SGDLS and CDR2 YYNGEE. The CDR3 is 17 residues long. After removal of 0 bases from V and 4 bases from J, the junction contained 8 bases not matched to a gene.

Only one count was recorded for this clone. J is TRBJ1-2 and V is TRBV11-2; 7 nucleotides align to TRBD1. Germline values: CDR1 SGHAT, CDR2 FQNNGV. V shed 5 bases, J shed 2 bases, and the junction held 11 bases outside the gene matches. This CDR3 has 16 residues. The DNA for the CDR3 is TGTGCCAGCAGCCCGGGACAGCTCCTTTCCAACTATGGCTACACCTTC. Protein product: CASSPGQLLSNYGYTF.

The chain combines TRBV21-1 with TRBJ2-2; the listed D gene, TRBD2, was not tested against the DNA. TRBV21-1 is classified as a pseudogene. The CDR3 has 14 residues. In nucleotides, the CDR3 is TGTGCCAGCAGCATCCTCCGGAGAACCGGGGAGCTGTTTTTT. It yields the protein CASSILRRTGELFF.